The 21 T cell receptor beta chains reported below all come from one sample, sequenced in a study of blood T cell repertoires in COVID-19. TCRdb keeps only in-frame clones here, not all; method: immunoSEQ multiplex PCR. The sample has approximately 100,000 clones; around 87% are singletons. Sequenced material: peripheral blood. These receptors were obtained from a woman in her 30s with acute or convalescent COVID-19.

The chain couples TRBV19 to TRBJ1-6; a possible D gene is TRBD1 (5 bases). CDR1 is LNHDA, CDR2 SQIVND, per germline (reference sequence). This CDR3 comprises 14 residues. The V gene lost 2 bases and the J gene lost 13 bases, with 15 bases spanning the gap. This chain's CDR3 is CASSIQGAPLPLHF. The CDR3 DNA reads TGTGCCAGTAGTATACAAGGGGCACCGTTGCCCCTCCACTTT.

The chain carries TRBV7-9 and TRBJ1-1, with D possibly matching TRBD1 (6 bases). The CDR3 covers 14 residues. Germline lookup yields CDR1 SEHNR and CDR2 FQNEAQ (reference sequence). Between the trimmed V and J ends, which lost 5 bases and 3 bases, there was a span of 13 bases. CDR3 region: CASSRGGTDTEAFF. CDR3 DNA: TGTGCCAGCAGCAGAGGGGGAACAGACACTGAAGCTTTCTTT.

The rearrangement uses TRBV20-1 and TRBJ2-1, with D hard to call. The germline gives CDR1 DFQATT, CDR2 SNEGSKA (reference sequence). The CDR3 has 11 residues. V gave up 5 bases and J gave up 8 bases, with 10 bases separating them. The chain's CDR3 is CSAHLLYEQFF. The CDR3 DNA follows: TGCAGTGCTCACCTACTCTATGAGCAGTTCTTC.

The rearrangement uses TRBV11-3 and TRBJ2-3; the match to TRBD2 covers 9 bases. J gave up 1 base and V 5 bases, and 1 base lay outside the gene matches. Germline V gives CDR1 SGHNT, CDR2 YENEEA. CDR3 length equals 14 residues. In nucleotides, the CDR3 is TGTGCCAGCAGCCGACTAGCGGGCACAGATACGCAGTATTTT. Translated, it gives CASSRLAGTDTQYF.

The J gene is TRBJ2-7, the V gene TRBV9; TRBD1 is a possible D gene (6 bases). Per the germline V gene, CDR1 is SGDLS and CDR2 is YYNGEE. Trimming removed 4 bases from V and 0 bases from J, with 11 bases in between. The CDR3 covers 14 residues. This CDR3 reads CASSFLDSSYEQYF. Here the CDR3 DNA reads TGTGCCAGCAGCTTCCTGGACAGCTCCTACGAGCAGTACTTC.

V usage is TRBV6-5 and J usage is TRBJ1-1, with D unresolved. V shed 6 bases and J shed 5 bases, with 10 bases lying between them. The CDR3 sequence is 12 residues long. Germline CDR1 MNHEY, CDR2 SVGAGI. The CDR3 coding sequence is TGTGCCAGCAGCCCACAGCGGACTGAAGCTTTCTTT. Amino acid sequence: CASSPQRTEAFF.

The CDR3 DNA reads TGTGCCAGCAGCTCCCGCCCGGGACAAAGTGTCTACGAGCAGTACTTC. It encodes CASSSRPGQSVYEQYF. The chain couples TRBV7-6 to TRBJ2-7, with a possible D match to TRBD1 (6 bases). The CDR3 length is 16 residues. V dropped 4 bases and J dropped 3 bases, with 19 bases sitting between them. Germline CDR1 is SGHVS and CDR2 is FNYEAQ.

The chain carries TRBV11-3 and TRBJ2-1; 8 bases are shared with TRBD2. The CDR3 has 14 amino acids. Trimming removed 5 bases from V and 2 bases from J; junction bases left unmatched: 2. Germline loops: CDR1 SGHNT, CDR2 YENEEA. CDR3 DNA sequence: TGTGCCAGCAGCCCAGCGGGAGCCTACAATGAGCAGTTCTTC. Translation: CASSPAGAYNEQFF.

This sequence joins TRBV2 and TRBJ2-7, with 7 bases matching TRBD1. J gave up 6 bases and V 7 bases, and 9 bases lay outside the gene matches. CDR3 size: 13 residues. The germline gives CDR1 SNHLY, CDR2 FYNNEI. This CDR3 reads CASTSRQGGEQYF. The CDR3 DNA reads as TGTGCCAGCACTTCGAGACAGGGCGGCGAGCAGTACTTC.

The rearrangement links TRBV5-5 to TRBJ2-7; D is uncertain. Germline CDR1 and CDR2: SGHKS and YYEKEE (reference sequence). V dropped 0 bases and J dropped 3 bases, with 10 bases sitting between them. The CDR3 is 14 amino acids. The CDR3 here is CASSLEWSGYEQYF. In nucleotides, the CDR3 is TGTGCCAGCAGCTTGGAGTGGAGTGGCTACGAGCAGTACTTC.

In its sample, this clone was seen a few times. The J gene is TRBJ1-3, the V gene TRBV5-5; D is ambiguous. Per germline, CDR1 SGHKS and CDR2 YYEKEE (reference sequence). This CDR3 region has 13 residues. V was pared by 5 bases and J by 0 bases, with 6 bases between. CDR3 bases: TGTGCCAGCAGTCGGGACTCTGGAAACACCATATATTTT. Protein product: CASSRDSGNTIYF.

The rearrangement joins TRBV7-8 to TRBJ1-3; 7 nucleotides agree with TRBD1. The CDR3 runs to 15 residues. V trimming: 1 base; J trimming: 4 bases; junction bases outside the gene matches: 4. In germline, CDR1 is SGHVS, CDR2 FQNEAQ. The CDR3 DNA reads TGTGCCAGCAGCTTAGACAGGGGTGCAGGAAACACCATATATTTT. Protein: CASSLDRGAGNTIYF.

This clone was seen once. J is TRBJ1-1 and V is TRBV7-8; D ambiguous. In germline, CDR1 is SGHVS, CDR2 FQNEAQ. The CDR3 runs to 13 residues. The V and J ends lost 3 bases and 3 bases respectively, with 8 bases between them. The CDR3 DNA reads as TGTGCCAGCAGCTTGGGCTTGGACACTGAAGCTTTCTTT. It specifies CASSLGLDTEAFF.

The chain employs TRBV19 and TRBJ2-7; perhaps TRBD2 as D (7 bases). CDR3 size: 15 residues. Germline values: CDR1 LNHDA, CDR2 SQIVND (reference sequence). V was shortened by 4 bases and J by 1 base, with 14 bases between the two germline ends. The CDR3 DNA reads as TGTGCCAGTAGTAGGGCGGGGGCTAATTCCTACGAGCAGTACTTC. As protein: CASSRAGANSYEQYF.

The genes are TRBV30 and TRBJ2-7; possibly TRBD1 for D (5 bases). V was clipped by 4 bases and J by 5 bases, with 9 bases between them. This CDR3 region has 11 residues. Germline V gene sequence: CDR1 GTSNPN, CDR2 SVGIG (reference sequence). CDR3 DNA sequence: TGTGCCTGGAAAGGGGTCAACGAGCAGTACTTC. This encodes CAWKGVNEQYF.

The chain recombines TRBV28 with TRBJ1-2, with D perhaps matching TRBD1 (5 bases). Germline-derived CDR1 and CDR2 are MDHEN and SYDVKM. This CDR3 spans 13 amino acids. Trimming took 6 bases from V and 7 from J, leaving 15 bases between them. CDR3 loop: CASRSSGVFGYTF. As DNA, the CDR3 is TGTGCCAGCAGATCCTCGGGGGTTTTTGGCTACACCTTC.

The chain joins TRBV2 to TRBJ2-1, with D tentatively TRBD1 (6 bases). CDR1 SNHLY and CDR2 FYNNEI come from the germline V gene. V was cut by 7 bases and J by 6 bases, with 16 bases left in between. This CDR3 is 14 amino acids long. The CDR3 here is CASTLGRGGNEQFF. For the CDR3, the DNA is TGTGCCAGCACCTTGGGCCGAGGGGGCAATGAGCAGTTCTTC.

The gene calls are TRBV29-1 and TRBJ1-2; the D gene is possibly TRBD1 (5 bases). With 6 bases removed from V and 8 bases from J, the gap between germline ends came to 16 bases. There are 12 residues in the CDR3. CDR1 and CDR2 from the germline V gene are SQVTM and ANQGSEA. The CDR3 here is CSVPVGPRGYTF. CDR3 coding DNA: TGCAGCGTACCTGTGGGGCCTAGGGGCTACACCTTC.

This clone was counted a single time. This chain connects TRBV18 to TRBJ1-2; D is perhaps TRBD1 (5 bases). Trimming stripped 4 bases from V and 4 bases from J, with 10 bases between. The CDR3 covers 13 residues. Germline CDR1 is KGHSH and CDR2 is LQKENI. CDR3 sequence (DNA): TGTGCCAGCTCACAAGGAGGGGCCTATGGCTACACCTTC. Amino acids: CASSQGGAYGYTF.

The chain recombines TRBV5-1 with TRBJ2-1; TRBD2 matches at 7 bases. Trimming at V came to 0 bases and at J to 2 bases, leaving 5 bases not matched to a gene. The CDR3 spans 16 residues. Germline CDR1 and CDR2: SGHRS and YFSETQ. CDR3 DNA: TGCGCCAGCAGCTTGGCTAGCGGAAAGGCCTACAATGAGCAGTTCTTC. Its translation: CASSLASGKAYNEQFF.

The chain joins TRBV7-6 to TRBJ1-6, with 7 bases fitting TRBD1. The CDR3 loop spans 15 amino acids. Per the germline V gene, CDR1 is SGHVS and CDR2 is FNYEAQ. Trimming at V came to 4 bases and at J to 7 bases, leaving 7 bases not matched to a gene. CDR3 region: CASSSQTGSNSPLHF. The CDR3 region has the DNA TGTGCCAGCAGCTCCCAGACAGGGTCCAATTCACCCCTCCACTTT.